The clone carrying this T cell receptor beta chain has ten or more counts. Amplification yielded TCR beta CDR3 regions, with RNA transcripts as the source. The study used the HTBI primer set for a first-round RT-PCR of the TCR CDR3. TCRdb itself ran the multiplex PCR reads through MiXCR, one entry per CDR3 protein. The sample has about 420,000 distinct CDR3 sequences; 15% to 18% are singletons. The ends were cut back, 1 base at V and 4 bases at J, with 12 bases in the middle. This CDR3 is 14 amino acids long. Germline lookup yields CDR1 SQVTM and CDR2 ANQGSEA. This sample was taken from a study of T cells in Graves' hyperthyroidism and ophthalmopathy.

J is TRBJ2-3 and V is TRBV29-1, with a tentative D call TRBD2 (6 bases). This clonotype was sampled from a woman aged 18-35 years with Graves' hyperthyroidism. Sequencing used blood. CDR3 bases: TGCAGCGTTGAAGGTCCCTCGGGGGCAGATACGCAGTATTTT. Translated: CSVEGPSGADTQYF.